This T cell receptor beta chain comes out of a study of molecular identifiers for immune sequencing clone quantification. Naive CD8 T cells underwent sorting with the CD8+CD4-CCR7+CD45RA+ definition. The CDR3 loop spans 14 amino acids. Trimming took off 3 bases at V and 2 bases at J, with 10 bases between the two ends. Germline V gene data show CDR1 as MNHEY and CDR2 as SMNVEV (reference sequence). General study points: The study reportedly detected spiked Jurkat TCR RNA from one cell among 1.1 million or so naive cells.

Bulk libraries came from a prior protocol with listed TCR primers. TCRdb redid the calling of the PCR reads with MiXCR, one entry per CDR3 protein. Of approximately 54,000 distinct CDR3 sequences listed, 20% to 25% were seen once; the top ten hold approximately 1.9%. This clonotype was counted at least ten times. Its matching antigen is unknown. Sequencing was performed on naive CD8+ T cells from blood, with Jurkat cell RNA spiked in. Subset meaning: FACS-sorted CD8+CD4-CCR7+CD45RA+ naive T cells. This sequence originates from a human donor in good health. Some libraries in this study had Jurkat cell RNA spiked in. V gene TRBV27 combines with J gene TRBJ1-1, with TRBD1 as a possible D gene (6 bases). The CDR3 region has the DNA TGTGCCAGCAGTTTCCGGGGGGCAAACACTGAAGCTTTCTTT. It encodes CASSFRGANTEAFF.